Each of the 10 T cell receptor beta chains below was sequenced from the same sample in a study of radiation and T cells in renal cell carcinoma. Described treatment: 15 Gy SBRT to primary tumor, nephrectomy 4 weeks later. The assay was immunoSEQ multiplex PCR, and TCRdb's table has in-frame clones only and misses some. In the table there are under 25,000 clones, 60% to 75% of which are singletons. The specimen was tumor tissue, collected from a patient whose treatment included radiotherapy and nephrectomy. All receptors come from a woman between 65 and 79 years old with renal cell carcinoma.

The chain employs TRBV23-1 and TRBJ2-7; 7 nucleotides line up with TRBD2. TRBV23-1 is an ORF; its function is uncertain. The CDR3 covers 15 residues. The J segment lost 7 bases and the V segment lost 0 bases, leaving 9 bases of the junction unmatched. The CDR3 spells CASSQSGREAGEQYF. The CDR3 region has the DNA TGCGCCAGCAGTCAATCGGGCAGGGAAGCGGGGGAGCAGTACTTC.

V usage is TRBV30 and J usage is TRBJ2-3; tentative D call: TRBD1 (6 bases). The CDR3 is 13 amino acids. Trimming removed 3 bases from V and 3 bases from J, with 10 bases in between. CDR1 and CDR2 from the germline V gene are GTSNPN and SVGIG (reference sequence). CDR3 region: CAWSWTATDTQYF. For the CDR3, the DNA is TGTGCCTGGAGCTGGACAGCGACAGATACGCAGTATTTT. Combining the CDR3 with reference TRBV30 and TRBJ2-3 gives the whole variable domain SQTIHQWPATLVQPVGSPLSLECTVEGTSNPNLYWYRQAAGRGLQLLFYSVGIGQISSEVPQNLSASRPQDRQFILSSKKLLLSDSGFYLCAWSWTATDTQYFGPGTRLTVL.

This clone came up once. A junction boundary mismatches the germline segment, possibly from a read error. The chain links TRBV4-2 to TRBJ1-1, with D unresolved. This CDR3 region has 16 residues. CDR1 and CDR2 from the germline V gene are LGHNA and YNFKEQ. This chain's CDR3 is CASNQGRTGPNTEAFF. The CDR3 DNA is TGTGCCAGCAACCAAGGGCGTACGGGTCCAAACACTGAAGCTTTCTTT.

In its sample, this clone was seen once. The V and J genes are TRBV7-3 and TRBJ2-5; TRBD2 matches at 9 bases. The junction had 2 bases not matched to a gene; V was cut back by 4 bases and J by 5 bases. The CDR3 covers 13 residues. Germline CDR1 reads SGHTA; CDR2 reads FQGTGA. CDR3 DNA: TGTGCCAGCAGCTCCGGGACTAGCGAGACCCAGTACTTC. Translating it yields CASSSGTSETQYF.

V and J are TRBV11-2 and TRBJ1-3, with no clear D. The CDR3 sequence is 12 residues long. Germline-derived CDR1 and CDR2 are SGHAT and FQNNGV. Trimming stripped 0 bases from V and 7 bases from J, with 4 bases between. CDR3 loop: CASSLERNTIYF. The CDR3 nucleotides are TGTGCCAGCAGCTTAGAGCGCAACACCATATATTTT.

Written as DNA, the CDR3 is TGCGCCAGCAGCGCGGGGACGTCGGGGAATCAGCCCCAGCATTTT. It codes for CASSAGTSGNQPQHF. The rearrangement joins TRBV5-1 to TRBJ1-5; D possibly corresponds to TRBD1 (5 bases). V lost 4 bases and J 4 bases, leaving 15 bases between the germline ends. The CDR3 length is 15 residues. Germline CDR1 reads SGHRS; CDR2 reads YFSETQ. The full variable domain, completed using reference TRBV5-1 and TRBJ1-5, is KAGVTQTPRYLIKTRGQQVTLSCSPISGHRSVSWYQQTPGQGLQFLFEYFSETQRNKGNFPGRFSGRQFSNSRSEMNVSTLELGDSALYLCASSAGTSGNQPQHFGDGTRLSIL.

The V and J genes are TRBV9 and TRBJ2-1, with D uncertain. V shed 0 bases and J shed 5 bases, with 12 bases lying between them. The CDR3 totals 15 residues. The germline gives CDR1 SGDLS, CDR2 YYNGEE. CDR3 sequence: CASSVDPARHNEQFF. The CDR3 nucleotides are TGTGCCAGCAGCGTAGATCCAGCTAGACACAATGAGCAGTTCTTC. Together with reference TRBV9 and TRBJ2-1, the CDR3 gives the full variable domain: DSGVTQTPKHLITATGQRVTLRCSPRSGDLSVYWYQQSLDQGLQFLIQYYNGEERAKGNILERFSAQQFPDLHSELNLSSLELGDSALYFCASSVDPARHNEQFFGPGTRLTVL.

V gene TRBV7-2 combines with J gene TRBJ2-7, with D possibly TRBD2 on 7 matching bases. V lost 4 bases and J lost 2, with 12 bases in between. Looked up from germline, CDR1 is SGHTA and CDR2 is FQGNSA. The CDR3 has 14 residues. The CDR3 loop reads CASSWGGLAYEQYF. The CDR3 region has the DNA TGTGCCAGCAGCTGGGGGGGGCTTGCCTACGAGCAGTACTTC.

This clone was observed a handful of times. The V and J genes are TRBV18 and TRBJ2-1; 7 bases line up with TRBD2. V dropped 3 bases and J dropped 8; count of bases not matched to a gene: 13. The CDR3 is 16 residues long. The germline V gene encodes CDR1 KGHSH and CDR2 LQKENI. CDR3 protein: CASSPREAGFSDEQFF. The CDR3 DNA follows: TGTGCCAGCTCACCTCGGGAGGCAGGGTTTTCAGATGAGCAGTTCTTC.

This clone was detected only a few times. The V call is TRBV19, the J call TRBJ1-1; D not certain. From germline, CDR1 is LNHDA and CDR2 SQIVND (reference sequence). This CDR3 comprises 13 residues. V gave up 5 bases and J gave up 1 base, with 8 bases separating them. The CDR3 spells CASSQRPNTEAFF. Written as DNA, the CDR3 is TGTGCCAGTAGTCAACGACCGAACACTGAAGCTTTCTTT.